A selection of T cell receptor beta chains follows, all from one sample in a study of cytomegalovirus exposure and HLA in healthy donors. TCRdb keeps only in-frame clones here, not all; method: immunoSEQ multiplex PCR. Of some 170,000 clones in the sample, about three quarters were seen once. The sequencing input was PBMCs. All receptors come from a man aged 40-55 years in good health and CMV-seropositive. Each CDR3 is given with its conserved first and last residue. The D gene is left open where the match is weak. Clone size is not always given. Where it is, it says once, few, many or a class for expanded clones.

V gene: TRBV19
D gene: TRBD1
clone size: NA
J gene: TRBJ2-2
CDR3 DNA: TGTGCCAGTAGCAGGGGGCCGGGGACCGGGGAGCTGTTTTTT
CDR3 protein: CASSRGPGTGELFF

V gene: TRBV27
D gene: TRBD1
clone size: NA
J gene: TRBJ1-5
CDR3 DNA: TGTGCCAGCAGACCAACAGGGGGCAATCAGCCCCAGCATTTT
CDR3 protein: CASRPTGGNQPQHF

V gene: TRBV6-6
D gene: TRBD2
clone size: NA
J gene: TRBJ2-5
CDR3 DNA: TGTGCCAGCAGGCAACTAGCGGGAGGCCGGGAGACCCAGTACTTC
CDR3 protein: CASRQLAGGRETQYF

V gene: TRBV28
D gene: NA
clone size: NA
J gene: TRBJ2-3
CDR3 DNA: TGTGCCAGCAGTGGACTCACAGATACGCAGTATTTT
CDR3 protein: CASSGLTDTQYF

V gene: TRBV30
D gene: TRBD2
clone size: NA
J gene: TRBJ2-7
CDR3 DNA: TGTGCCTGGAGTGGAGGGACTAGCTTCCGGTACGAGCAGTACTTC
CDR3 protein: CAWSGGTSFRYEQYF

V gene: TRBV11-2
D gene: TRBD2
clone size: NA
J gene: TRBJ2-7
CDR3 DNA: TGTGCCAGCAGCTTAGCCGGGACTAGCTTCTCCGAGCAGTACTTC
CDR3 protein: CASSLAGTSFSEQYF

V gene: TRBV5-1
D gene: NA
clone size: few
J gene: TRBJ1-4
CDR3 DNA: TGCGCCAGCAGCACACGGGGTATTAATGAAAAACTGTTTTTT
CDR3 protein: CASSTRGINEKLFF

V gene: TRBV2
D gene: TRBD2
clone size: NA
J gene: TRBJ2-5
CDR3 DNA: TGTGCCAGCAGGGGGCCTAGCGGGAGGGGGGAGACCCAGTACTTC
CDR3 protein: CASRGPSGRGETQYF

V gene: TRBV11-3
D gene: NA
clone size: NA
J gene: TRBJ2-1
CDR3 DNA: TGTGCCAGCAGCTTACGGGTAGCTGCTGACTACAATGAGCAGTTCTTC
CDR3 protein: CASSLRVAADYNEQFF

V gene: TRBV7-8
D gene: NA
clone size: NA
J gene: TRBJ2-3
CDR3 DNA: TGTGCCAGCAGTCTCGGTTGGTTCACAGATACGCAGTATTTT
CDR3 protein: CASSLGWFTDTQYF

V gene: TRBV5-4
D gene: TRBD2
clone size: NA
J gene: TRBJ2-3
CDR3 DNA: TGTGCCAGCAGCTTGGGGGGCGGGAGTAGCACAGATACGCAGTATTTT
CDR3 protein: CASSLGGGSSTDTQYF

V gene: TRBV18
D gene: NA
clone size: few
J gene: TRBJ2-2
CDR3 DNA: TGTGCCAGCTCACCACCATTGCGTTCTTCCGGGGAGCTGTTTTTT
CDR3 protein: CASSPPLRSSGELFF

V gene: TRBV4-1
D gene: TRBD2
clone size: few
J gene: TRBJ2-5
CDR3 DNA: TGCGCCAGCAGCCTACGGGCGGGAGGGTGGGGGCAAGAGACCCAGTACTTC
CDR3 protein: CASSLRAGGWGQETQYF

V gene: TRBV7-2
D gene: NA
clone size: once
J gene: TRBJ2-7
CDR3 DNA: TGTGCCAGCACCGGGGGGCGGGAGACGTACGAGCAGTACTTC
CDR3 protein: CASTGGRETYEQYF

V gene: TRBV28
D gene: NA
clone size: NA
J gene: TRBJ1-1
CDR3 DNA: TGTGCCAGCAGTTTATCACAGGGCGGAACTGAAGCTTTCTTT
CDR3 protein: CASSLSQGGTEAFF